This T cell receptor beta chain was profiled in a study of blood T cell repertoires in COVID-19. Trimming left V 4 bases short and J 2 bases short, with 14 bases between. The CDR3 sequence is 15 residues long. From germline, CDR1 is SGHAT and CDR2 FQNNGV. Patients of the Seattle cohort, enrolled during active infection, were followed longitudinally. Per the authors' pipeline: Reference gene primers were amplified, and this amplification served to estimate nucleated cell counts. Measured with immunoSEQ multiplex PCR; TCRdb has only the in-frame clones, and not every one. V and J calls plus clone size are reproduced from that table; the DNA served to infer D and trimming. Among about 260,000 clones, 88% were seen once, and the ten largest hold roughly a tenth.

Sequenced material: peripheral blood. The V gene is TRBV11-2, the J gene TRBJ2-5; a possible D gene is TRBD2 (6 bases). The sequence came from a woman between 65 and 79 years old with COVID-19, enrolled during active disease. The CDR3 reads CASSYSPGLQETQYF. The CDR3 DNA reads as TGTGCCAGCAGCTACTCCCCGGGACTTCAAGAGACCCAGTACTTC. The complete variable domain, with remaining parts taken from reference TRBV11-2 and TRBJ2-5, reads EAGVAQSPRYKIIEKRQSVAFWCNPISGHATLYWYQQILGQGPKLLIQFQNNGVVDDSQLPKDRFSAERLKGVDSTLKIQPAKLEDSAVYLCASSYSPGLQETQYFGPGTRLLVL.